Listed here is a single T cell receptor (beta chain). Its antigen is unidentified. The sample belongs to a study of cytomegalovirus exposure and HLA in healthy donors. The CDR3 contains 15 residues. Germline V gene sequence: CDR1 LGHNA, CDR2 YNFKEQ. The J segment lost 10 bases and the V segment lost 4 bases, leaving 9 bases of the junction unmatched. General study findings and limits: Later genetic work tied a missense DCLRE1C variant to beta-chain V and J trimming. TCR beta V segments were, for the most part, productive about 87% or about 30% of the time in an earlier analysis. Later analysis identified 17,000 or so TCR beta sequences associated with HLA alleles, using a false discovery rate threshold of 0.05.

60 Vbeta and 13 Jbeta primers were used in PCR. Produced via immunoSEQ multiplex PCR; TCRdb's table is partial and in-frame only. The profile covers around 100,000 clones, with around 77% appearing a single time and around 9.6% taken by the ten largest. The sample consisted of PBMCs. The receptor's source is a male donor in good health and CMV-seropositive. This chain joins TRBV4-2 and TRBJ2-1, with 11 bases aligning to TRBD1. DNA of the CDR3: TGTGCCAGCAGCCCCGGACAGGGGGCGCTTAAAGAGCAGTTCTTC. This encodes CASSPGQGALKEQFF.